This note documents a single T cell receptor (beta chain) sequence. One end of the junction does not line up with germline, which may come from a read error. Germline V gene lookup returns CDR1 MNHEY and CDR2 SMNVEV (reference sequence). The CDR3 sequence is 14 residues long. Together with a sample-barcoded 5' primer, a J-beta primer mix was included in a second PCR lasting about 7 to 11 cycles. Via MiXCR, TCRdb re-called the 5' RACE reads, giving one row per CDR3 protein. Found here are about 800,000 distinct CDR3 sequences, just under 25% of them singletons; the top ten hold under 4.5%. These data come from a study of blood T cells in healthy people across ages. This same sample was also taken into another study, of T cells of mothers and their children.

The origin of this receptor is a boy younger than 18 in good health. This chain uses TRBV27 with TRBJ1-2, with a tentative D call TRBD1 (6 bases). The sample taken for sequencing was blood. CDR3 DNA sequence: TGTGCCAGCAGTCTATCGGGGGGGGCAGATGGCTACACCTTC. This encodes CASSLSGGADGYTF.